This TCR beta chain emerged from a study of cytomegalovirus exposure and HLA in healthy donors. Study-wide findings and caveats: Subsequent analysis showed first-cohort TCR clusters tending to co-occur in 120 validation repertoires. Cytomegalovirus association was assigned to more than 150 TCR beta chains.

On this clone itself: Its antigen is unknown.

Germline CDR1 and CDR2: ENHRY and SYGVKD. With 6 bases clipped from V and 4 bases from J, the junction kept 1 base outside the gene matches. This CDR3 is 14 amino acids long. Some clones are missing from TCRdb's copy, which holds only in-frame ones; the method was immunoSEQ multiplex PCR. The sample yields over 85,000 clones, almost 85% seen once. The donors were in the approximately 120-subject validation cohort, distinct from the approximately 670-subject first cohort. The receptor comes from a woman under 30 in good health and CMV-seropositive. The gene calls are TRBV10-3 and TRBJ1-6; TRBD1 agrees at 9 bases. The material sequenced was PBMCs. The CDR3 DNA reads as TGTGCCATCAGGGGACAGGGATATAATTCACCCCTCCACTTT. The encoded protein is CAIRGQGYNSPLHF.